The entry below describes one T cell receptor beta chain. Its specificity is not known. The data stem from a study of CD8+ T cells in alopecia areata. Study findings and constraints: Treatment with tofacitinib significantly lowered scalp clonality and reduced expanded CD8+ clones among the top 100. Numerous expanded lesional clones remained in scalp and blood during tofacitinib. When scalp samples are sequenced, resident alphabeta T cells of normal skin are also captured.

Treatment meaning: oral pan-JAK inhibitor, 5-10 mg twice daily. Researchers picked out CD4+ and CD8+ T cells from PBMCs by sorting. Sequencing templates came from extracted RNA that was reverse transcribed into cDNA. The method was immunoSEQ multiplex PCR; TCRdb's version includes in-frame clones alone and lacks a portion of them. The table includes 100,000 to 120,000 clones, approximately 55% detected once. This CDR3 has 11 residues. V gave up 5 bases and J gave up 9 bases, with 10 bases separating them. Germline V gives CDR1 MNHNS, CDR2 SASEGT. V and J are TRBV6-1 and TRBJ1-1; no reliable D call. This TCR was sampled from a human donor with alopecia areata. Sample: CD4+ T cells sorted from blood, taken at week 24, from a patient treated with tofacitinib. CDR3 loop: CASSYPPKAFF. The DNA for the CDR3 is TGTGCCAGCAGTTATCCACCGAAAGCTTTCTTT.